This T cell receptor (beta chain) was sequenced for a study of beta chain features in type 1 diabetes. This clone was seen a handful of times. Its target is not known. All of the isolated RNA was reverse transcribed, so expressed TCRB transcripts were sequenced. About 3.4 million reads on average were seen across naive, central memory and regulatory T cell samples. Here immunoSEQ multiplex PCR was the method, and the copy in TCRdb shows in-frame clones only, minus some. The sample lists more than 120,000 clones, about 13% occurring once. Study-level findings and limits: Within patients, naive, central memory and Treg TCRB repertoires seemed more similar than within healthy donors. Among all four CD4+ subsets, Type 1 diabetes patients had TCRB CDR3s that were moderately but significantly shorter. Using cDNA template may skew counts toward highly expressing activated cells.

CDR3 length: 14 residues. After removal of 3 bases from V and 1 base from J, the junction contained 2 bases not matched to a gene. Germline V gene data show CDR1 as SGDLS and CDR2 as YYNGEE. This chain uses TRBV9 with TRBJ1-1, with 8 nucleotides matching TRBD1. The material sequenced was central memory CD4+ T cells from blood. The TCR comes from a man between 18 and 29 years old with type 1 diabetes. The CDR3 is CASSAGQGNTEAFF. The CDR3 DNA follows: TGTGCCAGCAGCGCCGGACAGGGGAACACTGAAGCTTTCTTT.